This T cell receptor (beta chain) was recovered during a study of shared clonotypes between healthy human individuals. Study-level background: The donor group consisted of a couple of women and a few men, aged 18 to 49. The study's findings and limits: Generally, naive subsets (rather than memory subsets) showed larger estimated richness.

As for this clone: Its antigen is unknown.

Deep-level assay runs were performed. Sequencing was performed with immunoSEQ multiplex PCR; in TCRdb, only in-frame clones are kept and a portion is missing. The table has some 2,000,000 clones, 95% seen once. Sequenced input: naive CD4+ T cells sorted from blood. This sample's subset: CD45RA+ positively selected. This TCR derives from a young man in good health.

The DNA of the CDR3 is TGTGCCAGCAGTGAGGGACGAACGACGACCTATGGCTACACCTTC. Its translation: CASSEGRTTTYGYTF. The chain joins TRBV25-1 to TRBJ1-2; TRBD1 is a possible D gene (5 bases). Trimming removed 3 bases from V and 4 bases from J, with 15 bases in between. The length of the CDR3 is 15 residues. Per germline, CDR1 MGHDK and CDR2 SYGVNS.